This T cell receptor beta chain was retrieved from a study of cytomegalovirus exposure and HLA in healthy donors. Findings and caveats of the study: Reports showed the classifier diagnosing cytomegalovirus status with high specificity and sensitivity. In a later analysis, about 17,000 TCR beta sequences were associated with HLA alleles at 0.05 false discovery rate.

Donors counted as nominally healthy when sampled, yet unrecorded immune exposures were likely. This CDR3 contains 17 residues. Germline-derived CDR1 and CDR2 are LGHNA and YNFKEQ. Trimming cost V 0 bases and J 3 bases; bases outside gene matches: 6. In regard to this clone: Its antigen is as yet unknown.

PCR primers comprised 60 Vbeta and 13 Jbeta primers. Produced via immunoSEQ multiplex PCR; TCRdb's table is partial and in-frame only. The sample gives just over 150,000 clones, 80% to 90% of which show up once; around 6% is in the top ten. The sequencing input was PBMCs. This rearrangement joins TRBV4-2 to TRBJ2-1, with 9 bases identical to TRBD2. The sequence was collected from a man between 50 and 59 years old in good health and CMV-seropositive. The CDR3 DNA sequence: TGTGCCAGCAGCCAAGATCCGCGGGAGGGGTTCTACAATGAGCAGTTCTTC. Protein: CASSQDPREGFYNEQFF.